This TCR beta chain was retrieved from a study of blood T cell repertoires in COVID-19. At the level of the study: T cells, B-cell-depleted T cells, or PBMCs provided the cDNA or gDNA that served as material.

Here immunoSEQ multiplex PCR was the method, and the copy in TCRdb shows in-frame clones only, minus some. The sample includes 180,000 or so clones, 85% of them seen just once. Sequencing was carried out using peripheral blood. This clonotype was sampled from a woman in her fifties or sixties with acute or convalescent COVID-19.

The CDR3 region is CASSRPGVWNQPQHF. The CDR3 region has the DNA TGTGCCAGCAGTCGTCCAGGGGTATGGAATCAGCCCCAGCATTTT. The V and J genes are TRBV6-5 and TRBJ1-5, with D tentatively TRBD1 (6 bases). CDR1 and CDR2 from the germline V gene are MNHEY and SVGAGI. The CDR3 has 15 residues. V was trimmed by 5 bases and J by 4 bases, leaving 15 bases between them.